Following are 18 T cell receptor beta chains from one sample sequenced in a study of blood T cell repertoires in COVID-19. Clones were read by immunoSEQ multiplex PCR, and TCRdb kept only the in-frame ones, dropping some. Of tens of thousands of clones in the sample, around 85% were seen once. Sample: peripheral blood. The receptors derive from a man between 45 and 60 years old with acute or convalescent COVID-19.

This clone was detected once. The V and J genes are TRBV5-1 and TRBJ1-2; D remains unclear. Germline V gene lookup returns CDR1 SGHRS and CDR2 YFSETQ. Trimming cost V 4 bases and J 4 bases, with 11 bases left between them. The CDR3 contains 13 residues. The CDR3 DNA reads TGCGCCAGCAGCGGAGGGTCTGTCTATGGCTACACCTTC. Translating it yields CASSGGSVYGYTF.

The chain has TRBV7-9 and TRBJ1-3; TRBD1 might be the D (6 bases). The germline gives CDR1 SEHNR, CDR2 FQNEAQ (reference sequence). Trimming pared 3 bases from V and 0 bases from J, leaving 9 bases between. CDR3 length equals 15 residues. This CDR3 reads CASSFTGISGNTIYF. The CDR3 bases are TGTGCCAGCAGCTTCACAGGGATCTCTGGAAACACCATATATTTT.

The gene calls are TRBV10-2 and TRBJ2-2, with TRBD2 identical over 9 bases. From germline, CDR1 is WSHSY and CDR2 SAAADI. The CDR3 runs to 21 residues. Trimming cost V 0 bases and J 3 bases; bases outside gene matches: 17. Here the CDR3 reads CASSESRSWYGASGDTGELFF. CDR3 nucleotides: TGCGCCAGCAGTGAGTCGAGGTCCTGGTATGGGGCTAGCGGGGACACCGGGGAGCTGTTTTTT.

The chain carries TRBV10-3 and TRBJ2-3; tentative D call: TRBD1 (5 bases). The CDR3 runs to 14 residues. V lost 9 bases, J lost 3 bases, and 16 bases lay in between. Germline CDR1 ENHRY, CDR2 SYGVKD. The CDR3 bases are TGTGCCATTAGGCCGGCTGGGGCAACAGATACGCAGTATTTT. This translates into CAIRPAGATDTQYF.

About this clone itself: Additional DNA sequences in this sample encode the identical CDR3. CDR3 sequence (DNA): TGCGCCAGCAGCTTAGGCCAGGGGGGAGAGACCCAGTACTTC. This gives the protein CASSLGQGGETQYF. V gene TRBV5-1 combines with J gene TRBJ2-5; possible D gene TRBD1, 7 bases. The germline gives CDR1 SGHRS, CDR2 YFSETQ. Trimming took 2 bases from V and 4 from J, leaving 12 bases between them. This CDR3 is built from 14 residues.

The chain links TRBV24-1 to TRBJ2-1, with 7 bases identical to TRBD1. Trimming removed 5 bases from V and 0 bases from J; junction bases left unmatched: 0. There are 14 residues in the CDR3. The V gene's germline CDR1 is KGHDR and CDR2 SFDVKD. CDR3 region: CATSGDSSYNEQFF. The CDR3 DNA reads TGTGCCACCAGTGGGGACAGCTCCTACAATGAGCAGTTCTTC.

CDR3 region: CASSLVVTDTQYF. The CDR3 coding sequence is TGCGCCAGCAGCTTGGTCGTCACAGATACGCAGTATTTT. This chain connects TRBV5-1 to TRBJ2-3; D is unclear. The CDR3 contains 13 residues. Germline CDR1 and CDR2: SGHRS and YFSETQ. Trimming left V 0 bases short and J 2 bases short, with 4 bases between. The full variable domain, completed using reference TRBV5-1 and TRBJ2-3, is KAGVTQTPRYLIKTRGQQVTLSCSPISGHRSVSWYQQTPGQGLQFLFEYFSETQRNKGNFPGRFSGRQFSNSRSEMNVSTLELGDSALYLCASSLVVTDTQYFGPGTRLTVL.

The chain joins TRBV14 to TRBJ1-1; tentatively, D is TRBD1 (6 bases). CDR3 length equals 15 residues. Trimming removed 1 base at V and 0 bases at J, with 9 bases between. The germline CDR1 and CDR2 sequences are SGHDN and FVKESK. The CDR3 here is CASSQAGGLNTEAFF. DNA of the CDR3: TGTGCCAGCAGCCAAGCCGGGGGGCTGAACACTGAAGCTTTCTTT.

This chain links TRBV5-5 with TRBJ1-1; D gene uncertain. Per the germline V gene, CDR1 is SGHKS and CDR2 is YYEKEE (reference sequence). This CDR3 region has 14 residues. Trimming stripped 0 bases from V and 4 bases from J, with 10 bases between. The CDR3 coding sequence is TGTGCCAGCAGCTTGGCTTTAACTGCCACTGAAGCTTTCTTT. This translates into CASSLALTATEAFF.

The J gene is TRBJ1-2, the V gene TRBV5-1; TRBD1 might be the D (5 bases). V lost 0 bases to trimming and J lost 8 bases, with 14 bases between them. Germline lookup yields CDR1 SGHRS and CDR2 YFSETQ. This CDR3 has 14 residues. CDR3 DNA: TGCGCCAGCAGCTTGGATCAGGGACTTGAGGGCTACACCTTC. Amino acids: CASSLDQGLEGYTF.

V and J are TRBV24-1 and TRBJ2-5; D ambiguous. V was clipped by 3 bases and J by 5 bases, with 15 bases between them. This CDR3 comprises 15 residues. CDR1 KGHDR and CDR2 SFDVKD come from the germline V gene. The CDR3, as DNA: TGTGCCACCAGTGATATTACTCCTTTCGGGGAGACCCAGTACTTC. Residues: CATSDITPFGETQYF.

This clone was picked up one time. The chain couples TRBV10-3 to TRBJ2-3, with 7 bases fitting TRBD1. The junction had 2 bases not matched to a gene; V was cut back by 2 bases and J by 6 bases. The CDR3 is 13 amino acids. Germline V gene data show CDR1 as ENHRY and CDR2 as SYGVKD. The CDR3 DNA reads TGTGCCATCAGTGAGGTACAGGGGGATACGCAGTATTTT. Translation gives CAISEVQGDTQYF.

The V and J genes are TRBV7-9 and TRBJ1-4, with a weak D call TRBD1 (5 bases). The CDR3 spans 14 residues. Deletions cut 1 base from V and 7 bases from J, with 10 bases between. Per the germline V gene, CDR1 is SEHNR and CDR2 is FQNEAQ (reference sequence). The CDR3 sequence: CASSLGQGSEKLFF. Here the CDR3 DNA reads TGTGCCAGCAGCTTAGGGCAGGGATCTGAAAAACTGTTTTTT.

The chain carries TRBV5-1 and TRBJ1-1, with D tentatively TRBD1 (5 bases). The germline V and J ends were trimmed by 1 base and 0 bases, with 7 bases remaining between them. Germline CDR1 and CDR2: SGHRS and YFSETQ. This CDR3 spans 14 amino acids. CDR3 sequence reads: CASSLRGMNTEAFF. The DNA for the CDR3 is TGCGCCAGCAGCTTGAGGGGTATGAACACTGAAGCTTTCTTT.

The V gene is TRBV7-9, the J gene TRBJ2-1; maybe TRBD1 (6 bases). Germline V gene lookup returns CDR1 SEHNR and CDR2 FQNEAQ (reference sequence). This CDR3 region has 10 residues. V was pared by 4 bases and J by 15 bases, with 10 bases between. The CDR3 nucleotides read TGTGCCAGCAGCTCAGGGGTAGTGTTCTTC. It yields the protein CASSSGVVFF.

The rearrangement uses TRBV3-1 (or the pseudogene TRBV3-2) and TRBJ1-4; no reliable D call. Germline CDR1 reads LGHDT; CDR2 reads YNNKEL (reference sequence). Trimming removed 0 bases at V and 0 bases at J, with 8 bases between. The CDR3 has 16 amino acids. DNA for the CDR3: TGTGCCAGCAGCCAAGATAACGGGGCAACTAATGAAAAACTGTTTTTT. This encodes CASSQDNGATNEKLFF.

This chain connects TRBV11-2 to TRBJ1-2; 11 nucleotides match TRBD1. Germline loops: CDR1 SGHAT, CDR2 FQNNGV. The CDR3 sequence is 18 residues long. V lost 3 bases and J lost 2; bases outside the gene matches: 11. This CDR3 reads CASSFSPGTGGGNYGYTF. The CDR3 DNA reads TGTGCCAGCAGCTTCTCTCCCGGGACAGGGGGAGGAAACTATGGCTACACCTTC.

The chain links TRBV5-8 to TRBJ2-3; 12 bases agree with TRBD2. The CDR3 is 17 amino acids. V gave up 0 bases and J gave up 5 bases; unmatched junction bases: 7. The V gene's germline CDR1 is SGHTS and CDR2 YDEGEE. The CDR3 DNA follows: TGTGCCAGCAGCTTGGGACTAGCGGGAGTGGAAGTAGATACGCAGTATTTT. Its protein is CASSLGLAGVEVDTQYF. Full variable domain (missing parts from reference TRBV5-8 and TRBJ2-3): EAGVTQSPTHLIKTRGQQATLRCSPISGHTSVYWYQQALGLGLQFLLWYDEGEERNRGNFPPRFSGRQFPNYSSELNVNALELEDSALYLCASSLGLAGVEVDTQYFGPGTRLTVL.